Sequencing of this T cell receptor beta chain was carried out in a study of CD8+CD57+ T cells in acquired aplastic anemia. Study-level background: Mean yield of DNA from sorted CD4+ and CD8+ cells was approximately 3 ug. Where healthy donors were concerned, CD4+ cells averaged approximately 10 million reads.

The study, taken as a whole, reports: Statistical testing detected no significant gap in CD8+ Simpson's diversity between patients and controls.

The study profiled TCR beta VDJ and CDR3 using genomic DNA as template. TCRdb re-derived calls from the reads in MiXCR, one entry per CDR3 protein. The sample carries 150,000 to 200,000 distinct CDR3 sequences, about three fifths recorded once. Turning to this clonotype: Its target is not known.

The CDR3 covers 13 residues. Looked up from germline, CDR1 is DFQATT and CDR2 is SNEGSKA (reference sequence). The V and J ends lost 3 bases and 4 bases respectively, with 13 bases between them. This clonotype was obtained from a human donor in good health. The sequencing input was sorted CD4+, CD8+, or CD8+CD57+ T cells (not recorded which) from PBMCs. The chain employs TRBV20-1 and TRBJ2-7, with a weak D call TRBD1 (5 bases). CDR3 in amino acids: CSARTDRTYEQYF. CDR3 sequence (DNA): TGCAGTGCTAGGACAGATCGGACATACGAGCAGTACTTC.